The clone carrying this T cell receptor (beta chain) was counted at least ten times. The antigen is undetermined. CDR3-region Arm-PCR and iRepertoire HTBI primers produced the TCR beta libraries. TCRdb called the multiplex PCR reads again in MiXCR, with one record for every CDR3 protein. The repertoire holds 350,000 to 500,000 distinct CDR3 sequences, with around 15% as singletons. V shed 7 bases and J shed 2 bases, with 12 bases lying between them. In germline, CDR1 is SGHAT, CDR2 FQNNGV. The CDR3 runs to 14 residues. Documented time point: newly diagnosed GD, antithyroid drugs for less than 3 months. PBMC-derived RNA was used for the TCR library. This entry belongs to a study of regulatory T cells in long-lasting Graves disease. Study findings and constraints: TRBV28, TRBJ1-2 and TRBJ2-5 were segments that persistent disease favored.

This sample also belongs to another study, concerning T cells in Graves' hyperthyroidism and ophthalmopathy. That source reports: Criteria for exclusion of patients were uncontrolled infection, other autoimmune disease, pregnancy or lactation. Ophthalmopathy, which appeared later, was predicted by the model a median around 6 months before onset.

The clonotype comes from a woman in her 30s with Graves disease. The rearrangement joins TRBV11-2 to TRBJ2-1; D may be TRBD2 (5 bases). The specimen was peripheral blood mononuclear cells (PBMCs), collected at new diagnosis, from a patient treated with antithyroid drugs. CDR3 loop: CASTGGLTYNEQFF. CDR3 bases: TGTGCCAGCACTGGCGGGCTAACCTACAATGAGCAGTTCTTC.